What follows are 26 T cell receptor beta chains derived from one specimen sequenced in a study of control samples from healthy donors and cancer patients. The repertoire was sequenced with immunoSEQ multiplex PCR; TCRdb's copy has only in-frame clones and lacks some. Of some 150,000 clones listed, approximately 96% were seen once; the top ten hold just over 1%. The sample comprised blood. Receptor source: a woman in her thirties in good health.

CDR3: CASSLFTYGYTF. The CDR3 DNA is TGTGCCAGCAGTTTGTTTACCTATGGCTACACCTTC. The genes are TRBV28 and TRBJ1-2; D ambiguous. CDR3 size: 12 residues. The V and J ends lost 3 bases and 4 bases respectively, with 6 bases between them. Germline V gene lookup returns CDR1 MDHEN and CDR2 SYDVKM.

This clone was seen just once. The rearrangement links TRBV28 to TRBJ1-3; D is ambiguous. V dropped 3 bases and J dropped 3 bases, with 12 bases sitting between them. The length of the CDR3 is 15 residues. Per the germline V gene, CDR1 is MDHEN and CDR2 is SYDVKM. Written as DNA, the CDR3 is TGTGCCAGCAGTTTCCCCACCAGATTTGGAAACACCATATATTTT. It translates to CASSFPTRFGNTIYF.

J is TRBJ2-3 and V is TRBV25-1; maybe TRBD1 (6 bases). Germline values: CDR1 MGHDK, CDR2 SYGVNS. The CDR3 is made up of 16 amino acids. Trimming took off 2 bases at V and 4 bases at J, with 16 bases between the two ends. CDR3 region: CASSEEGTGSPDTQYF. The CDR3 nucleotides read TGTGCCAGCAGTGAAGAGGGTACAGGGAGTCCAGATACGCAGTATTTT.

The V gene is TRBV30, the J gene TRBJ1-5; 8 positions agree with TRBD1. V trimming: 1 base; J trimming: 6 bases; junction bases outside the gene matches: 5. Germline V lookup: CDR1 GTSNPN, CDR2 SVGIG (reference sequence). CDR3 length: 14 residues. CDR3 sequence (DNA): TGTGCCTGGAGTGCCAGGGGGCCTGGTCAGCCCCAGCATTTT. Residues: CAWSARGPGQPQHF.

The chain uses TRBV5-1 and TRBJ1-3; the D is unclear. V shed 2 bases and J shed 0 bases, with 6 bases lying between them. This CDR3 is built from 14 residues. Germline V gives CDR1 SGHRS, CDR2 YFSETQ. This CDR3 is CASSLESSGNTIYF. The CDR3, as DNA: TGCGCCAGCAGCTTAGAGAGCTCTGGAAACACCATATATTTT.

Remarks on this clone: Sequence at one end of the junction differs from germline and may be a read error. The gene calls are TRBV9 and TRBJ2-1; no clear D gene. Germline V gene lookup returns CDR1 SGDLS and CDR2 YYNGEE. The length of the CDR3 is 14 residues. CDR3 amino acids: CASTPTPNYNEQFF. In nucleotides, the CDR3 is TGTGCAAGCACGCCGACTCCTAACTACAATGAGCAGTTCTTC.

CDR3 sequence (DNA): TGTGCCAGCAGACCCGGTAATAGCGGGCGCCGCGAGCAGTACTTC. It encodes CASRPGNSGRREQYF. This rearrangement joins TRBV11-1 to TRBJ2-7; TRBD2 agrees at 7 bases. This CDR3 contains 15 residues. V lost 6 bases and J lost 6; bases outside the gene matches: 14. CDR1 SGHAT and CDR2 FQDESV come from the germline V gene (reference sequence).

This clone has just one count. The V gene is TRBV25-1, the J gene TRBJ1-3, with a weak D call TRBD1 (6 bases). CDR3 length: 14 amino acids. Deletions cut 3 bases from V and 2 bases from J, with 8 bases between. Germline CDR1 MGHDK, CDR2 SYGVNS. CDR3 in amino acids: CASSDRGAGNTIYF. In DNA form, the CDR3 reads TGTGCCAGCAGTGACAGGGGCGCTGGAAACACCATATATTTT. Full variable domain (missing parts from reference TRBV25-1 and TRBJ1-3): EADIYQTPRYLVIGTGKKITLECSQTMGHDKMYWYQQDPGMELHLIHYSYGVNSTEKGDLSSESTVSRIRTEHFPLTLESARPSHTSQYLCASSDRGAGNTIYFGEGSWLTVV.

This clone showed up just once. The chain combines TRBV4-1 with TRBJ1-3, with D perhaps matching TRBD1 (5 bases). Germline CDR1 reads MGHRA; CDR2 reads YSYEKL. V lost 5 bases to trimming and J lost 6 bases, with 23 bases between them. The CDR3 loop spans 17 amino acids. CDR3 residues: CASSGGPQRQRANTIYF. As DNA, the CDR3 is TGCGCCAGCAGCGGGGGTCCCCAACGACAAAGGGCAAACACCATATATTTT.

The chain carries TRBV30 and TRBJ1-3; D might be TRBD1 (5 bases). Per germline, CDR1 GTSNPN and CDR2 SVGIG (reference sequence). CDR3 length equals 13 residues. The CDR3 coding sequence is TGTGCTCAGACAGAGTTCTCTGGAAACACCATATATTTT. Residues: CAQTEFSGNTIYF.

V usage is TRBV11-3 and J usage is TRBJ2-2; tentatively, D is TRBD2 (6 bases). This CDR3 contains 18 residues. CDR1 and CDR2 (germline): SGHNT, YENEEA. V was shortened by 0 bases and J by 0 bases, with 14 bases between the two germline ends. The chain's CDR3 is CASSLEAGKTTNTGELFF. The CDR3, as DNA: TGTGCCAGCAGCTTAGAGGCGGGGAAAACTACGAACACCGGGGAGCTGTTTTTT. The full variable domain, its missing parts supplied by reference TRBV11-3 and TRBJ2-2, is EAGVVQSPRYKIIEKKQPVAFWCNPISGHNTLYWYLQNLGQGPELLIRYENEEAVDDSQLPKDRFSAERLKGVDSTLKIQPAELGDSAVYLCASSLEAGKTTNTGELFFGEGSRLTVL.

The rearrangement uses TRBV11-2 and TRBJ2-1; D is undetermined. V lost 1 base, J lost 8 bases, and 6 bases lay in between. CDR1 and CDR2 (germline): SGHAT, FQNNGV. The CDR3 consists of 12 residues. The CDR3 sequence: CASSLARHEQFF. The DNA for the CDR3 is TGTGCCAGCAGCTTAGCAAGGCATGAGCAGTTCTTC.

V gene TRBV7-9 combines with J gene TRBJ2-1, with D perhaps TRBD2 (6 bases). Per germline, CDR1 SEHNR and CDR2 FQNEAQ (reference sequence). This CDR3 has 16 amino acids. The V and J ends lost 6 bases and 3 bases respectively, with 18 bases between them. The CDR3 is CASSSEGGGSYNEQFF. In DNA, the CDR3 is TGTGCCAGCAGTTCCGAGGGAGGAGGCAGCTACAATGAGCAGTTCTTC.

The V gene is TRBV7-2, the J gene TRBJ2-1; TRBD2 matches 7 bases. Germline CDR1 and CDR2: SGHTA and FQGNSA. V lost 2 bases and J lost 5; bases outside the gene matches: 9. This CDR3 has 16 amino acids. CDR3 sequence: CASSLLSQRGNNEQFF. The CDR3 nucleotides are TGTGCCAGCAGCTTACTGTCCCAGCGGGGAAACAATGAGCAGTTCTTC.

This rearrangement joins TRBV28 to TRBJ1-3; D gene uncertain. This CDR3 spans 14 amino acids. Between the trimmed V and J ends, which lost 7 bases and 8 bases, there was a span of 18 bases. Germline assignment: CDR1 MDHEN and CDR2 SYDVKM. As DNA, the CDR3 is TGTGCCAGCACCCCAGGTCCACGCAGTGACACCATATATTTT. The encoded protein is CASTPGPRSDTIYF.

CDR3 protein: CASRSTNRGQNTGELFF. CDR3 DNA sequence: TGCGCCAGCAGGTCCACAAACAGGGGGCAGAACACCGGGGAGCTGTTTTTT. This sequence joins TRBV5-1 and TRBJ2-2, with TRBD1 identical over 9 bases. The CDR3 consists of 17 residues. The trim removed 5 bases at V and 1 base at J, leaving 9 bases unmatched. Germline V CDR1 and CDR2: SGHRS, YFSETQ. The full variable domain, completed using reference TRBV5-1 and TRBJ2-2, is KAGVTQTPRYLIKTRGQQVTLSCSPISGHRSVSWYQQTPGQGLQFLFEYFSETQRNKGNFPGRFSGRQFSNSRSEMNVSTLELGDSALYLCASRSTNRGQNTGELFFGEGSRLTVL.

The chain joins TRBV19 to TRBJ1-5; maybe TRBD1 (5 bases). The CDR3 length is 14 residues. Trimming left V 3 bases short and J 4 bases short, with 10 bases between. Germline assignment: CDR1 LNHDA and CDR2 SQIVND (reference sequence). The CDR3 loop reads CASSISGPNQPQHF. CDR3 coding DNA: TGTGCCAGTAGTATTTCGGGGCCGAATCAGCCCCAGCATTTT.

The J gene is TRBJ2-5, the V gene TRBV5-4; D might be TRBD1 or TRBD2, each matching 5 bases. Deletions cut 8 bases from V and 1 base from J, with 18 bases between. CDR1 and CDR2 (germline): SGHNT, YYREEE (reference sequence). This CDR3 is built from 15 residues. The CDR3 DNA is TGTGCCAGAAAACGGGGCCAACTCTTCCAAGAGACCCAGTACTTC. Translating it yields CARKRGQLFQETQYF.

J is TRBJ1-5 and V is TRBV27, with 7 bases aligning to TRBD1. CDR3 size: 13 residues. The germline gives CDR1 MNHEY, CDR2 SMNVEV (reference sequence). V shed 6 bases and J 6 bases; nucleotides not matched to a gene: 5. The CDR3 nucleotides are TGTGCCAGCAGCAGAGGGGGCACTCAGCCCCAGCATTTT. This gives the protein CASSRGGTQPQHF.

This rearrangement joins TRBV3-1 (or the pseudogene TRBV3-2) to TRBJ2-5, with 7 bases identical to TRBD1. V lost 5 bases to trimming and J lost 4 bases; unmatched junction nucleotides: 4. The CDR3 runs 13 residues. Germline V gene lookup returns CDR1 LGHDT and CDR2 YNNKEL (reference sequence). The CDR3 sequence is CASSKRGPETQYF. The CDR3 DNA reads TGTGCCAGCAGCAAAAGGGGGCCAGAGACCCAGTACTTC.

The chain links TRBV6-5 to TRBJ2-7; 8 positions agree with TRBD2. The CDR3 sequence is 13 residues long. Trimming took 5 bases from V and 5 from J; bases not matched to a gene: 5. The germline V gene has CDR1 MNHEY and CDR2 SVGAGI. This CDR3 reads CASSKREGDEQYF. The DNA for the CDR3 is TGTGCCAGCAGTAAACGGGAGGGGGACGAGCAGTACTTC.

This clone was seen once. The chain joins TRBV25-1 to TRBJ2-7; 8 bases agree with TRBD1. J gave up 1 base and V 2 bases, and 4 bases lay outside the gene matches. The CDR3 has 15 amino acids. CDR1 is MGHDK, CDR2 SYGVNS, per germline. As DNA, the CDR3 is TGTGCCAGCAGTGAAAAAGACAGGGGATCCTACGAGCAGTACTTC. Protein: CASSEKDRGSYEQYF.

The chain employs TRBV7-9 and TRBJ1-4; no clear D. Per germline, CDR1 SEHNR and CDR2 FQNEAQ (reference sequence). This CDR3 spans 13 amino acids. The V and J ends lost 7 bases and 2 bases respectively, with 8 bases between them. For the CDR3, the DNA is TGTGCCAGCACTTCAGATACTAATGAAAAACTGTTTTTT. Its translation is CASTSDTNEKLFF.

V is TRBV11-2 and J is TRBJ1-5; D perhaps matches TRBD1 (5 bases). Germline V lookup: CDR1 SGHAT, CDR2 FQNNGV. The ends were cut back, 2 bases at V and 6 bases at J, with 14 bases in the middle. The CDR3 contains 15 residues. The CDR3 region is CASSLSQGWSQPQHF. DNA for the CDR3: TGTGCCAGCAGCTTAAGCCAGGGATGGAGTCAGCCCCAGCATTTT.

The chain uses TRBV19 and TRBJ2-1; tentatively, D is TRBD2 (5 bases). V lost 10 bases and J lost 12, with 25 bases in between. Germline V gene lookup returns CDR1 LNHDA and CDR2 SQIVND (reference sequence). The CDR3 length is 14 residues. Written as DNA, the CDR3 is TGTGCCACCGATATGCTGGGGTCGAGGGTGGCGCAGTTCTTC. It specifies CATDMLGSRVAQFF.

This rearrangement joins TRBV19 to TRBJ2-5, with D possibly being TRBD1 or TRBD2 (7 bases each). The V end lost 7 bases, the J end lost 5 bases, and 14 bases lay between the germline ends. Per the germline V gene, CDR1 is LNHDA and CDR2 is SQIVND (reference sequence). This CDR3 is built from 13 residues. CDR3 DNA: TGTGCCAGTACAGGGGGGGTCCGGGAGACCCAGTACTTC. Translating gives CASTGGVRETQYF.